A single sample gave rise to the 31 T cell receptor beta chains below, sequenced in a study of molecular identifiers for immune sequencing clone quantification. From the PCR reads, TCRdb called clonotypes with MiXCR, one entry per CDR3 protein. Among around 470,000 distinct CDR3 sequences listed, around 23% were seen once. The sample consisted of naive CD8+ T cells from blood, with Jurkat cell RNA spiked in. Sample subset: FACS-sorted CD8+CD4-CCR7+CD45RA+ naive T cells. These receptors all stem from a human donor in good health. Some libraries in this study had Jurkat cell RNA spiked in.

This clonotype was observed at least ten times. The gene calls are TRBV7-9 and TRBJ2-5, with 7 bases lining up with TRBD1. Germline V gene sequence: CDR1 SEHNR, CDR2 FQNEAQ (reference sequence). Trimming took 5 bases from V and 5 from J; bases not matched to a gene: 8. The CDR3 length is 14 residues. Here the CDR3 reads CASSPTGKFETQYF. CDR3 sequence (DNA): TGTGCCAGCAGCCCGACAGGGAAATTCGAGACCCAGTACTTC.

This clonotype appeared many times. The rearrangement uses TRBV28 and TRBJ1-5; D not certain. Looked up from germline, CDR1 is MDHEN and CDR2 is SYDVKM. Trimming cost V 5 bases and J 0 bases, with 11 bases left between them. The CDR3 spans 15 residues. CDR3 sequence reads: CASSTPEYSNQPQHF. The DNA for the CDR3 is TGTGCCAGCAGTACCCCAGAGTATAGCAATCAGCCCCAGCATTTT.

This clonotype was detected ten times or more. The rearrangement uses TRBV6-6 and TRBJ2-3; no firm D call. The CDR3 runs 14 residues. Trimming took off 0 bases at V and 6 bases at J, with 10 bases between the two ends. The germline gives CDR1 MNHNY, CDR2 SVGAGI (reference sequence). The CDR3 sequence: CASSYSPGLDTQYF. CDR3 coding DNA: TGTGCCAGCAGTTACTCCCCGGGCTTGGATACGCAGTATTTT.

This clonotype was counted between two and nine times. J is TRBJ1-2 and V is TRBV30; D is undetermined. There are 11 residues in the CDR3. The germline gives CDR1 GTSNPN, CDR2 SVGIG (reference sequence). Trimming shortened V by 2 bases and J by 7 bases, and 8 bases separated the two germline ends. In DNA form, the CDR3 reads TGTGCCTGGAGTAGTAGGGTTGGCTACACCTTC. This gives the protein CAWSSRVGYTF. Looking up the rest from reference TRBV30 and TRBJ1-2 gives the full variable domain: SQTIHQWPATLVQPVGSPLSLECTVEGTSNPNLYWYRQAAGRGLQLLFYSVGIGQISSEVPQNLSASRPQDRQFILSSKKLLLSDSGFYLCAWSSRVGYTFGSGTRLTVV.

About this clonotype itself: One base away lies a much larger clone, so this may be a sequencing read error. The CDR3 nucleotides read TGTGCCAGCAGTTTCCGACAGATCTATGGCTGCACCTTC. Its protein product is CASSFRQIYGCTF. This chain links TRBV12-3 or TRBV12-4 with TRBJ1-2; maybe TRBD1 (5 bases). The CDR3 contains 13 residues.

This clonotype was picked up a small number of times. The J gene is TRBJ1-1, the V gene TRBV27; D may be TRBD1 (6 bases). CDR3 length: 14 residues. Germline CDR1 is MNHEY and CDR2 is SMNVEV (reference sequence). Trimming stripped 3 bases from V and 5 bases from J, with 13 bases between. CDR3 DNA: TGTGCCAGCAGTTTGGGGGGGCTTGAAACTGAAGCTTTCTTT. Protein: CASSLGGLETEAFF.

This clonotype was seen more than once but under ten times. The chain combines TRBV2 with TRBJ2-5; D may correspond to TRBD1 or TRBD2 (5 bases each). CDR1 and CDR2 from the germline V gene are SNHLY and FYNNEI. The CDR3 is 16 residues long. V lost 8 bases to trimming and J lost 2 bases, with 21 bases between them. CDR3 sequence: CASAPGSERPQETQYF. CDR3 nucleotide sequence: TGTGCCAGCGCCCCAGGGAGCGAACGACCGCAAGAGACCCAGTACTTC. Drawing the rest from reference TRBV2 and TRBJ2-5, the complete variable domain is EPEVTQTPSHQVTQMGQEVILRCVPISNHLYFYWYRQILGQKVEFLVSFYNNEISEKSEIFDDQFSVERPDGSNFTLKIRSTKLEDSAMYFCASAPGSERPQETQYFGPGTRLLVL.

In the case of this clonotype: This may be a read error: a much more frequent sequence differs by one nucleotide. The rearrangement uses TRBV7-2 and TRBJ2-4; D might be TRBD1 (6 bases). Germline-derived CDR1 and CDR2 are SGHTA and FQGNSA. The CDR3 totals 16 residues. This chain's CDR3 is CASSFGHRTAKSIQYF. Here the CDR3 DNA reads TGTGCCAGCAGCTTCGGGCACCGGACAGCGAAAAGCATTCAGTACTTC.

V is TRBV12-5 and J is TRBJ2-7, with D possibly matching TRBD1 (6 bases). The CDR3 spans 14 residues. The germline gives CDR1 LGHNT, CDR2 FRNRAP. Deletions cut 6 bases from V and 6 bases from J, with 18 bases between. DNA of the CDR3: TGTGCTAGTGGCGCCGGAACAGGGTTTTTCGAGCAGTACTTC. It encodes CASGAGTGFFEQYF.

V is TRBV6-6 and J is TRBJ2-5; 7 nucleotides match TRBD2. Germline values: CDR1 MNHNY, CDR2 SVGAGI (reference sequence). Trimming cost V 2 bases and J 3 bases; bases outside gene matches: 3. The CDR3 runs to 14 residues. The CDR3 here is CASSYTLAEETQYF. CDR3 bases: TGTGCCAGCAGTTACACTCTAGCGGAAGAGACCCAGTACTTC.

The sample holds many counts of this clonotype. The chain links TRBV25-1 to TRBJ2-7, with D unresolved. Germline values: CDR1 MGHDK, CDR2 SYGVNS. Trimming removed 3 bases from V and 6 bases from J, with 9 bases in between. The CDR3 covers 12 residues. In DNA, the CDR3 is TGTGCCAGCAGTGAGTTTCTTTTCGAGCAGTACTTC. Translation: CASSEFLFEQYF.

This chain connects TRBV30 to TRBJ2-1; perhaps TRBD2 as D (6 bases). The CDR3 covers 12 residues. From germline, CDR1 is GTSNPN and CDR2 SVGIG (reference sequence). Trimming removed 0 bases at V and 8 bases at J, with 8 bases between. CDR3 sequence (DNA): TGTGCCTGGAGTGTCGGGGGATATGAGCAGTTCTTC. Translation: CAWSVGGYEQFF.

The chain carries TRBV12-3 or TRBV12-4 and TRBJ1-1, with TRBD1 matching 7 bases. The CDR3 runs 14 residues. Losses at the gene ends were 7 bases for V and 6 bases for J; bases not matched to a gene: 11. This CDR3 reads CASTPGQRYAEAFF. The CDR3 DNA sequence: TGTGCCAGCACCCCGGGACAGCGTTACGCTGAAGCTTTCTTT.

The V and J genes are TRBV20-1 and TRBJ2-7; 10 nucleotides match TRBD2. V lost 6 bases and J lost 0; bases outside the gene matches: 17. The germline CDR1 and CDR2 sequences are DFQATT and SNEGSKA (reference sequence). This CDR3 region has 18 residues. For the CDR3, the DNA is TGCAGTGCAGATCGGACTAGCGGAGGGAAAAGGTTCTCCTACGAGCAGTACTTC. Its protein is CSADRTSGGKRFSYEQYF.

This clonotype was detected a few times. The rearrangement joins TRBV27 to TRBJ2-2, with 7 bases aligning to TRBD1. The length of the CDR3 is 14 residues. Germline lookup yields CDR1 MNHEY and CDR2 SMNVEV (reference sequence). The V and J ends lost 10 bases and 5 bases, in that order; junction bases with no gene match: 10. CDR3 region: CATRDRVGTGELFF. The CDR3 DNA reads TGTGCCACCCGAGACAGGGTCGGGACCGGGGAGCTGTTTTTT.

This clonotype was recorded many times. The chain carries TRBV12-3 or TRBV12-4 and TRBJ2-3, with unresolved D. CDR3 length: 14 amino acids. Trimming removed 4 bases at V and 4 bases at J, with 12 bases between. The CDR3 region is CASSSFGPADTQYF. Written as DNA, the CDR3 is TGTGCCAGCAGTTCATTTGGGCCCGCAGATACGCAGTATTTT.

As regards this clonotype: Just one base apart from a much larger clone, this may be a read error. J is TRBJ2-2 and V is TRBV29-1, with D unclear. The V end lost 4 bases, the J end lost 3 bases, and 9 bases lay between the germline ends. This CDR3 is built from 13 residues. Germline CDR1 is SQVTM and CDR2 is ANQGSEA. The CDR3 reads CSVADGHTGELFF. The CDR3 nucleotides are TGCAGCGTTGCGGACGGACACACCGGGGAGCTGTTTTTT.

This clonotype appeared many times. V and J are TRBV11-2 and TRBJ2-1; 7 bases map to TRBD1. This CDR3 is built from 16 residues. The trim removed 4 bases at V and 2 bases at J, leaving 8 bases unmatched. Germline CDR1 is SGHAT and CDR2 is FQNNGV. Written as DNA, the CDR3 is TGTGCCAGCAGCTCAACCACAGGGGCACCCTACAATGAGCAGTTCTTC. The encoded protein is CASSSTTGAPYNEQFF.

In its sample, this clonotype was seen once. The V call is TRBV30, the J call TRBJ1-5; the D is unclear. V was clipped by 2 bases and J by 2 bases, with 13 bases between them. The CDR3 length is 15 residues. The germline gives CDR1 GTSNPN, CDR2 SVGIG (reference sequence). CDR3 region: CAWSLDPVGNQPQHF. The CDR3 DNA follows: TGTGCCTGGAGTTTGGACCCTGTAGGCAATCAGCCCCAGCATTTT. The full variable domain, in which reference TRBV30 and TRBJ1-5 provide the parts outside the CDR3, is SQTIHQWPATLVQPVGSPLSLECTVEGTSNPNLYWYRQAAGRGLQLLFYSVGIGQISSEVPQNLSASRPQDRQFILSSKKLLLSDSGFYLCAWSLDPVGNQPQHFGDGTRLSIL.

There are many counts of this clonotype. The rearrangement links TRBV5-1 to TRBJ2-7; D remains ambiguous. The germline gives CDR1 SGHRS, CDR2 YFSETQ. There are 11 residues in the CDR3. V was shortened by 2 bases and J by 6 bases, with 6 bases between the two germline ends. For the CDR3, the DNA is TGCGCCAGCAGCTTTCGTTCCGAGCAGTACTTC. Protein product: CASSFRSEQYF. Full variable domain (remainder filled in from reference TRBV5-1 and TRBJ2-7): KAGVTQTPRYLIKTRGQQVTLSCSPISGHRSVSWYQQTPGQGLQFLFEYFSETQRNKGNFPGRFSGRQFSNSRSEMNVSTLELGDSALYLCASSFRSEQYFGPGTRLTVT.

As for this clonotype: A much larger clone lies one base from this, so it may be a read error. The gene calls are TRBV5-3 and TRBJ2-5; weak D call: TRBD2 (6 bases). TRBV5-3 is sorted into the ORF group, with uncertain function. CDR3 length equals 13 residues. Trimming removed 9 bases from V and 0 bases from J, with 12 bases in between. The CDR3 sequence is CATNSGNQETQYF. As DNA, the CDR3 is TGTGCCACCAATAGCGGAAACCAAGAGACCCAGTACTTC.

Comment on this clonotype: This may stem from a read error, because a much larger clone lies one nucleotide away. The V gene is TRBV4-2, the J gene TRBJ1-1; D gene ambiguous. The CDR3 covers 14 residues. Germline-derived CDR1 and CDR2 are LGHNA and YNFKEQ. Trimming removed 1 base at V and 1 base at J, with 7 bases between. This chain's CDR3 is CASSQAETNTEAFF. As DNA, the CDR3 is TGTGCCAGCAGCCAAGCGGAAACGAACACTGAAGCTTTCTTT.

The chain carries TRBV5-1 and TRBJ2-7, with 9 nucleotides matching TRBD1. The CDR3 sequence is 15 residues long. Unmatched junction bases numbered 4, after V lost 3 bases and J lost 0 bases. From germline, CDR1 is SGHRS and CDR2 YFSETQ. CDR3 sequence (DNA): TGCGCCAGCAGCTGGACAGGGGACTCCTCCTACGAGCAGTACTTC. It translates to CASSWTGDSSYEQYF.

This clonotype has only a few counts. V gene TRBV27 combines with J gene TRBJ2-7; weak D call: TRBD1 (6 bases). CDR1 MNHEY and CDR2 SMNVEV come from the germline V gene (reference sequence). The CDR3 totals 13 residues. Trimming shortened V by 5 bases and J by 5 bases, and 13 bases separated the two germline ends. CDR3 coding DNA: TGTGCCAGCAGTAACAGGGTTTCCGACGAGCAGTACTTC. Its protein is CASSNRVSDEQYF.

This clonotype has only a few counts. The DNA for the CDR3 is TGCGCCAGCAGCCCCCGAGAAGGACAGGGCTACGAGCAGTACTTC. Translating it yields CASSPREGQGYEQYF. The rearrangement links TRBV4-1 to TRBJ2-7; 8 positions agree with TRBD1. The CDR3 runs 15 residues. The V gene's germline CDR1 is MGHRA and CDR2 YSYEKL. Trimming cost V 4 bases and J 3 bases; bases outside gene matches: 8.

As for this clonotype: With a much larger clone just one base away, this may be a read error. The rearrangement uses TRBV29-1 and TRBJ2-5; 7 bases map to TRBD1. The CDR3 totals 13 residues. The germline gives CDR1 SQVTM, CDR2 ANQGSEA. In DNA form, the CDR3 reads TGCAGCGTCGAGAGGGACAGCCAAGAGAGCCAGTACTTC. It yields the protein CSVERDSQESQYF.

The rearrangement links TRBV20-1 to TRBJ2-3, with 9 positions matching TRBD2. This CDR3 region has 17 residues. Looked up from germline, CDR1 is DFQATT and CDR2 is SNEGSKA (reference sequence). The V gene end was trimmed by 1 base and the J gene end by 2 bases; junction bases not matched to a gene: 10. The CDR3 DNA follows: TGCAGTGCTAGAGCCCACCCCCCTAGCGGGGACACAGATACGCAGTATTTT. This translates into CSARAHPPSGDTDTQYF.

This clonotype has only a few counts. This sequence joins TRBV20-1 and TRBJ1-4, with 9 positions matching TRBD1. V trimming: 0 bases; J trimming: 5 bases; junction bases outside the gene matches: 7. The CDR3 totals 16 residues. Per germline, CDR1 DFQATT and CDR2 SNEGSKA (reference sequence). The CDR3 here is CSAREIRTGANEKLFF. In DNA form, the CDR3 reads TGCAGTGCTAGAGAAATCCGGACAGGGGCAAATGAAAAACTGTTTTTT.

The V and J genes are TRBV20-1 and TRBJ2-7, with TRBD1 identical over 7 bases. The CDR3 is made up of 14 amino acids. V shed 2 bases, J shed 2 bases, and the junction held 6 bases outside the gene matches. CDR1 is DFQATT and CDR2 is SNEGSKA in the germline V gene (reference sequence). The CDR3 nucleotides read TGCAGTGCTAGACCCTTGGGACAGACCTACGAGCAGTACTTC. Residues: CSARPLGQTYEQYF.

This clonotype was seen many times. V and J are TRBV20-1 and TRBJ2-7, with 9 bases lining up with TRBD2. CDR1 DFQATT and CDR2 SNEGSKA come from the germline V gene (reference sequence). The CDR3 totals 15 residues. Unmatched junction bases numbered 11, after V lost 5 bases and J lost 3 bases. CDR3 DNA: TGCAGTGCTGACCTCTTGCGGGAGGGCGGCTACGAGCAGTACTTC. This sequence encodes CSADLLREGGYEQYF.

Concerning this clonotype itself: This could be a read error, since a much larger clone is one nucleotide away. The rearrangement joins TRBV7-6 to TRBJ2-7; D unresolved. CDR3 length: 13 residues. V was trimmed by 4 bases and J by 6 bases, leaving 13 bases between them. CDR1 SGHVS and CDR2 FNYEAQ come from the germline V gene. The CDR3 here is CASSCSFGREQYF. CDR3 nucleotides: TGTGCCAGCAGCTGTTCCTTCGGGCGCGAGCAGTACTTC.